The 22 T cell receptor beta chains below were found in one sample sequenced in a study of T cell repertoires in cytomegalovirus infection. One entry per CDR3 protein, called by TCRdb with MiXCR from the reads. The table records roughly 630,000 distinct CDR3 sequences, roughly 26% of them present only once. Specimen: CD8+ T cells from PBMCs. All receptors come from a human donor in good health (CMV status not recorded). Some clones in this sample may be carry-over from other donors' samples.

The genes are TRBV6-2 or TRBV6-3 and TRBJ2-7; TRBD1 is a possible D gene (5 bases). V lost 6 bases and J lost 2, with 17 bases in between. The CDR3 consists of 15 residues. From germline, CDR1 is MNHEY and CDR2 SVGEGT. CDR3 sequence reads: CASRPRVARTYEQYV. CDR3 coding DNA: TGTGCCAGCAGGCCCAGGGTGGCCAGAACCTACGAGCAGTACGTC.

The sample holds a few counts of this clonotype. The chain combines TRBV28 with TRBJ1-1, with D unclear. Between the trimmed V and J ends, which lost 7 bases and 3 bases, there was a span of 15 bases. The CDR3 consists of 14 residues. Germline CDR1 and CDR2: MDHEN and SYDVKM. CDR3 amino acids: CASKGLGGDTEAFF. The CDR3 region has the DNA TGTGCCAGCAAGGGCCTGGGTGGGGACACTGAAGCTTTCTTT. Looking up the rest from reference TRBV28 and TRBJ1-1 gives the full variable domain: DVKVTQSSRYLVKRTGEKVFLECVQDMDHENMFWYRQDPGLGLRLIYFSYDVKMKEKGDIPEGYSVSREKKERFSLILESASTNQTSMYLCASKGLGGDTEAFFGQGTRLTVV.

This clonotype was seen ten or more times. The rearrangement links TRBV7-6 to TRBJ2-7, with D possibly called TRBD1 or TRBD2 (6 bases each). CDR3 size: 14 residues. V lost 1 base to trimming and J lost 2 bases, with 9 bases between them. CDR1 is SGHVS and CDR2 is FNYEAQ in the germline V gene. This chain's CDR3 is CASSLGRGAYEQYV. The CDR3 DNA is TGTGCCAGCAGCTTAGGTAGGGGGGCCTACGAGCAGTACGTC.

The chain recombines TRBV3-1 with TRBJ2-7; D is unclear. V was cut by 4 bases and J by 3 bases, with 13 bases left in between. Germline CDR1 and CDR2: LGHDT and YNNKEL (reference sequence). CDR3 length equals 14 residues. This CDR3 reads CASSPRARLYEQYV. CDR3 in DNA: TGTGCCAGCAGCCCTAGGGCACGGCTCTACGAGCAGTACGTC.

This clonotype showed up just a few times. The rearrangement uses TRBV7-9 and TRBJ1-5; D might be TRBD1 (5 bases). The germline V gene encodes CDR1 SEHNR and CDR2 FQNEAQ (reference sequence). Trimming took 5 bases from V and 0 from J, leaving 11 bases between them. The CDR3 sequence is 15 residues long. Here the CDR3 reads CASSGTSNSNQPQHF. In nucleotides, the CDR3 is TGTGCCAGCAGCGGGACGTCGAATAGCAATCAGCCCCAGCATTTT. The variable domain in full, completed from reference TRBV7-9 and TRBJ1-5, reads DTGVSQNPRHKITKRGQNVTFRCDPISEHNRLYWYRQTLGQGPEFLTYFQNEAQLEKSRLLSDRFSAERPKGSFSTLEIQRTEQGDSAMYLCASSGTSNSNQPQHFGDGTRLSIL.

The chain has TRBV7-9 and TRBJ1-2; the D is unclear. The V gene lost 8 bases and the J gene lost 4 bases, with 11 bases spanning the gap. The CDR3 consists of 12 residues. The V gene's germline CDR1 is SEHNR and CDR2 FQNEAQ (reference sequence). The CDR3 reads CASSGPGYGYTF. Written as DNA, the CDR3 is TGTGCCAGCTCCGGACCAGGCTATGGCTACACCTTC.

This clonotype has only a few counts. This CDR3 reads CASSYGRDTEAFF. The DNA for the CDR3 is TGCGCCAGCAGTTACGGACGGGACACTGAAGCTTTCTTT. The J gene is TRBJ1-1, the V gene TRBV5-1; D gene uncertain. The CDR3 sequence is 13 residues long. CDR1 SGHRS and CDR2 YFSETQ come from the germline V gene. V dropped 5 bases and J dropped 3 bases, with 11 bases sitting between them.

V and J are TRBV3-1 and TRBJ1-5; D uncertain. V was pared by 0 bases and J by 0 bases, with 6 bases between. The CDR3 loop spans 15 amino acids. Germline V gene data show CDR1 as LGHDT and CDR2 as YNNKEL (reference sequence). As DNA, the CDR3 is TGTGCCAGCAGCCAAGAGGGCCTTAGCAATCAGCCCCAGCATTTT. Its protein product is CASSQEGLSNQPQHF.

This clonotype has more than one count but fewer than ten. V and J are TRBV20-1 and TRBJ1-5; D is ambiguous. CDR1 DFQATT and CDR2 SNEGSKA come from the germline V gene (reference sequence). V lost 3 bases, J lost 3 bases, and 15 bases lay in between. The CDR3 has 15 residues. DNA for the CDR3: TGCAGTGCTAGTTGGGCGGGAGGCCCCAATCAGCCCCAGCATTTT. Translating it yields CSASWAGGPNQPQHF.

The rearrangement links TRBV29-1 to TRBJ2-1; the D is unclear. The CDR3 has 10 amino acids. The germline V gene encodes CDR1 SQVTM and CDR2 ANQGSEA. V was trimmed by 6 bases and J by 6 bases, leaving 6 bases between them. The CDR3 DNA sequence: TGCAGCGTGGACCTCAATGAGCAGTTCTTC. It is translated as CSVDLNEQFF.

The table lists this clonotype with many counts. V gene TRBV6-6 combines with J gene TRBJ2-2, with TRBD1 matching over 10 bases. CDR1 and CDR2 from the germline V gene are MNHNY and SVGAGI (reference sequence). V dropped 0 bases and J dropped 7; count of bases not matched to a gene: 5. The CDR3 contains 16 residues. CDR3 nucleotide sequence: TGTGCCAGCAGTTACTCCGGGGACAGGGGCCGCGGGGAGCTGTTTTTT. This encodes CASSYSGDRGRGELFF.

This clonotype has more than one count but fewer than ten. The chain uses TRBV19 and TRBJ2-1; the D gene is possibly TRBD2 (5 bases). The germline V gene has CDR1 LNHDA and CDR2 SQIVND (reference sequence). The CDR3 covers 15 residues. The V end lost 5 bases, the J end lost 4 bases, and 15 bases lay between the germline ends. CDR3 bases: TGTGCCAGTAGTCTAAAAGGACTGAATTACAATGAGCAGTTCTTC. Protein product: CASSLKGLNYNEQFF.

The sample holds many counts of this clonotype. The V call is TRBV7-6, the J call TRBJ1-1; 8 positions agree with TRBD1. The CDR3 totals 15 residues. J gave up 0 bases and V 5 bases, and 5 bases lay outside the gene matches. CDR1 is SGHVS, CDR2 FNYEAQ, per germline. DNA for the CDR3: TGTGCCAGCAGCCCAGGACAGGGAATGAACACTGAAGCTTTCTTT. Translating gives CASSPGQGMNTEAFF.

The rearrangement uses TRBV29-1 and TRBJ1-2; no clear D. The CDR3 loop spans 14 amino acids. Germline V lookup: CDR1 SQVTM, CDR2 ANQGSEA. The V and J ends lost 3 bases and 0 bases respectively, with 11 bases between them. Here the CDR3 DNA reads TGCAGCGTTGAGGAAGGGCTTACTAACTATGGCTACACCTTC. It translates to CSVEEGLTNYGYTF. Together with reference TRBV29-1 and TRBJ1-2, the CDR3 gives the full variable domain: SAVISQKPSRDICQRGTSLTIQCQVDSQVTMMFWYRQQPGQSLTLIATANQGSEATYESGFVIDKFPISRPNLTFSTLTVSNMSPEDSSIYLCSVEEGLTNYGYTFGSGTRLTVV.

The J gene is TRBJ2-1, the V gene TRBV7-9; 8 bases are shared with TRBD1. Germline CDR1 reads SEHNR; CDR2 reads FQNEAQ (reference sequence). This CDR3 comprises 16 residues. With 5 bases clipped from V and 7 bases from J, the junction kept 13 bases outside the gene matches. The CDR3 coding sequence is TGTGCCAGCAGCCCTTCAGTCCGACAGGGGAGAAATGAGCAGTTCTTC. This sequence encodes CASSPSVRQGRNEQFF.

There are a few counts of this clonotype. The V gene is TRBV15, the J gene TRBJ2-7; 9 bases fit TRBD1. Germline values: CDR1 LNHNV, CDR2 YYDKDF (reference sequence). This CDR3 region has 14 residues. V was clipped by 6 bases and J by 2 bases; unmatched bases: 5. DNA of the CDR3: TGTGCCACCAGTAGGGACAGGGACGCCTACGAGCAGTACTTC. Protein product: CATSRDRDAYEQYF.

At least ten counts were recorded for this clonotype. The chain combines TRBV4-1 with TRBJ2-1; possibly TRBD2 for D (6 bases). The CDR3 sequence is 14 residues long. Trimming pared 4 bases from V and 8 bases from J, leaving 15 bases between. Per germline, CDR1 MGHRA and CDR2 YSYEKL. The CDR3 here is CASSPEDSGDEQFF. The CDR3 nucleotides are TGCGCCAGCAGCCCCGAGGATAGCGGAGATGAGCAGTTCTTC.

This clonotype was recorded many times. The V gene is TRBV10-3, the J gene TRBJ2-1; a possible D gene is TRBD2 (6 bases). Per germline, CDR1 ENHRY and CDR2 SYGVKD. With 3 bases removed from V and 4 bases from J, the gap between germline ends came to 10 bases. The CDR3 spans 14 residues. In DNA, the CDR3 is TGTGCCATCAGTGACGGGAGACTTTACAATGAGCAGTTCTTC. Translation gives CAISDGRLYNEQFF.

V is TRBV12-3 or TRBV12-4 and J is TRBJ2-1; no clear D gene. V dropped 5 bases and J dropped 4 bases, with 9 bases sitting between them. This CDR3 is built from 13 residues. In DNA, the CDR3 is TGTGCCAGCAGTAGTTGGGCTTACAATGAGCAGTTCTTC. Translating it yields CASSSWAYNEQFF.

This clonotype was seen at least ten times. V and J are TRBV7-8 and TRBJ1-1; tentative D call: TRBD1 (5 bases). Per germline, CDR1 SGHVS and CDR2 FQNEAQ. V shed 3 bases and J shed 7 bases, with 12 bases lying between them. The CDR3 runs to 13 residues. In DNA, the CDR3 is TGTGCCAGCAGCTTTGTCAGGGCGGATGAAGCTTTCTTT. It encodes CASSFVRADEAFF.

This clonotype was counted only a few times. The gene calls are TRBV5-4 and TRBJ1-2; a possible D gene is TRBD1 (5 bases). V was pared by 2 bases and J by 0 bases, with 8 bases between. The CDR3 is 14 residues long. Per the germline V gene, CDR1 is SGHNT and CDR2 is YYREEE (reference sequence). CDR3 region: CASSFRGSNYGYTF. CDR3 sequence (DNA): TGTGCCAGCAGCTTTAGGGGCTCTAACTATGGCTACACCTTC.

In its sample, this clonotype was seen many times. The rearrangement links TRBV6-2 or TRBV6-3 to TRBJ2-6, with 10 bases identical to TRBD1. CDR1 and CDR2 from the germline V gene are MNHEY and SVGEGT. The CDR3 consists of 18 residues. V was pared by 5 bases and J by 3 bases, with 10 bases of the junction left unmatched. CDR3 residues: CASSLIPGQGNGANVLTF. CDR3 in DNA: TGTGCCAGCAGTCTTATTCCGGGACAGGGGAATGGGGCCAACGTCCTGACTTTC.